Listed here are 6 T cell receptor beta chains from one sample, sequenced in a study of blood T cells in healthy people across ages. Then a second PCR, running roughly 6 to 11 cycles, was carried out with a sample-barcoded 5' primer and a J-beta primer mix. TCRdb passed the 5' RACE reads through MiXCR, listing each CDR3 protein once. The table has some 790,000 distinct CDR3 sequences, around 26% seen once. The sequenced material came from blood. These receptors were obtained from a woman aged 80 or over in good health.

CDR3 bases: TGTGCCAGCAGCCATAATAAGACAGGGGACGGATATAGCAATCAGCCCCAGCATTTT. Protein sequence: CASSHNKTGDGYSNQPQHF. The chain employs TRBV3-1 and TRBJ1-5; TRBD1 agrees at 8 bases. The junction had 13 bases not matched to a gene; V was cut back by 3 bases and J by 0 bases. The CDR3 spans 19 residues. Looked up from germline, CDR1 is LGHDT and CDR2 is YNNKEL (reference sequence).

Details on this clonotype: Given the absence of the conserved phenylalanine or tryptophan at the CDR3 end, a read error is likely. The chain combines TRBV5-1 with TRBJ2-4, with D perhaps TRBD1 or TRBD2 (5 bases each). The length of the CDR3 is 13 residues. Trimming left V 4 bases short and J 13 bases short, with 18 bases between. Germline lookup yields CDR1 SGHRS and CDR2 YFSETQ. The chain's CDR3 is CASSPQGDYEQYY. The CDR3 nucleotides are TGCGCCAGCAGCCCTCAGGGAGACTATGAGCAGTACTAC.

This clonotype was counted ten times or more. The chain uses TRBV3-1 and TRBJ2-7; 11 bases are a match to TRBD2. This CDR3 region has 15 residues. Germline CDR1 LGHDT, CDR2 YNNKEL (reference sequence). The J segment lost 5 bases and the V segment lost 4 bases, leaving 7 bases of the junction unmatched. The DNA of the CDR3 is TGTGCCAGCAGCCTCACTTTAGCGGGGGGGAACGAGCAGTACTTC. Its translation: CASSLTLAGGNEQYF.

This rearrangement joins TRBV6-5 to TRBJ1-6, with 8 bases lining up with TRBD1. The germline gives CDR1 MNHEY, CDR2 SVGAGI. The CDR3 totals 15 residues. V trimming: 6 bases; J trimming: 8 bases; junction bases outside the gene matches: 9. The CDR3 sequence: CASRAGTGIDSPLHF. The CDR3 region has the DNA TGTGCCAGCAGGGCCGGGACAGGTATAGATTCACCCCTCCACTTT.

This chain joins TRBV20-1 and TRBJ1-6; 8 bases fit TRBD1. This CDR3 has 14 amino acids. Looked up from germline, CDR1 is DFQATT and CDR2 is SNEGSKA (reference sequence). The CDR3 spells CSARRDRTYSPLHF. CDR3 bases: TGCAGCGCAAGACGGGACAGGACTTATTCACCCCTCCACTTT.

The J gene is TRBJ1-2, the V gene TRBV4-2, with TRBD1 identical over 8 bases. Germline-derived CDR1 and CDR2 are LGHNA and YNFKEQ. The CDR3 length is 15 residues. V shed 1 base, J shed 7 bases, and the junction held 8 bases outside the gene matches. This CDR3 reads CASSQATGVRCGYTF. The DNA of the CDR3 is TGTGCCAGCAGCCAAGCGACAGGGGTTCGCTGTGGCTACACCTTC.